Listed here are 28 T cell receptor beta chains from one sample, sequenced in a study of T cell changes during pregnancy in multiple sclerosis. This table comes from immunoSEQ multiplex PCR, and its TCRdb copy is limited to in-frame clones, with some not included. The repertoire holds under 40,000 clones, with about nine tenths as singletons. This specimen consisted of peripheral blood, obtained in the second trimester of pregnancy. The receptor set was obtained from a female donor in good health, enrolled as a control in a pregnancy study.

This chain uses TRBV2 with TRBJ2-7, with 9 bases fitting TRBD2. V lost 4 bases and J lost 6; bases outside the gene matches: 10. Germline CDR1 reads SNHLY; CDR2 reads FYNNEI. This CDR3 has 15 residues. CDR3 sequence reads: CASSGGGLAEVEQYF. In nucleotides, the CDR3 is TGTGCCAGCAGTGGGGGGGGACTAGCTGAGGTCGAGCAGTACTTC.

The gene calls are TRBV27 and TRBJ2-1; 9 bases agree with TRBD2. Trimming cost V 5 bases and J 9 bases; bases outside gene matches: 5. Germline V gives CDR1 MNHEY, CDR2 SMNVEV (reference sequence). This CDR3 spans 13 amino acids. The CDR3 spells CASSGGLAGEQFF. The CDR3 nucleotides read TGTGCCAGCAGTGGGGGACTAGCTGGTGAGCAGTTCTTC.

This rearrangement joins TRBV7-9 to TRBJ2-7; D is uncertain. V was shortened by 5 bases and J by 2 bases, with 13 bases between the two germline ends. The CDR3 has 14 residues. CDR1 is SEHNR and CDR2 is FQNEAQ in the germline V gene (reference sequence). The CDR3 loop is CASSPDGLAYEQYF. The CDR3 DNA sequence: TGTGCCAGCAGCCCTGACGGCCTAGCCTACGAGCAGTACTTC.

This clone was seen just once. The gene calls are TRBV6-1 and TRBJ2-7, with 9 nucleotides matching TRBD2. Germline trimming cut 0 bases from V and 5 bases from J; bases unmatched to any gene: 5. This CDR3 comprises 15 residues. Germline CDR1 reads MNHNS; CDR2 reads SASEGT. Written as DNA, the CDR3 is TGTGCCAGCAGTGAAGCGGAAGCGGGAGGTGACGAGCAGTACTTC. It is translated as CASSEAEAGGDEQYF.

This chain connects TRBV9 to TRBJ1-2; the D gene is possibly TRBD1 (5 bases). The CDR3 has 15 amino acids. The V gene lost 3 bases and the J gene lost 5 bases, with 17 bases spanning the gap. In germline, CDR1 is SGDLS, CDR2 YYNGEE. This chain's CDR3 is CASSALDSQPYGYTF. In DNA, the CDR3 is TGTGCCAGCAGCGCCTTAGACAGCCAGCCTTATGGCTACACCTTC.

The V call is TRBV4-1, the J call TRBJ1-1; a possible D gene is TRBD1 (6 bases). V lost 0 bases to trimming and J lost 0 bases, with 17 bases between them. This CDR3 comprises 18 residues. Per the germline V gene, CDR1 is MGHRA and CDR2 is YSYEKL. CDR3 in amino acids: CASSQEGQGTIMNTEAFF. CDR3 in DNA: TGCGCCAGCAGCCAAGAGGGGCAGGGGACGATCATGAACACTGAAGCTTTCTTT.

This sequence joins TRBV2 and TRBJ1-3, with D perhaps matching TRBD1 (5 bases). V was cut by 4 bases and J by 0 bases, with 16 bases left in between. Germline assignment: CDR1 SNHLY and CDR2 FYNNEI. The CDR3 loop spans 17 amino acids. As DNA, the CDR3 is TGTGCCAGCAGTGGTCGGCACAGGCCAGACTCTGGAAACACCATATATTTT. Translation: CASSGRHRPDSGNTIYF.

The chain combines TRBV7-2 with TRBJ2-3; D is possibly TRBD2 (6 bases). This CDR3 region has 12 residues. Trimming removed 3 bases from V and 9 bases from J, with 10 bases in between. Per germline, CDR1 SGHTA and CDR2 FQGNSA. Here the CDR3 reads CASSLNAGTQYF. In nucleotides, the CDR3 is TGTGCCAGCAGCTTGAACGCGGGGACGCAGTATTTT.

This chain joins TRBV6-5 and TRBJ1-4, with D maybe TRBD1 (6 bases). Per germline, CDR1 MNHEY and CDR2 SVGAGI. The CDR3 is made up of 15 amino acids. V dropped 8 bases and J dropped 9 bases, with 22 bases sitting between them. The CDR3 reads CASGPPGTSRKKLFF. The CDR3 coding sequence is TGTGCCAGCGGTCCTCCCGGGACATCGCGAAAAAAACTGTTTTTT.

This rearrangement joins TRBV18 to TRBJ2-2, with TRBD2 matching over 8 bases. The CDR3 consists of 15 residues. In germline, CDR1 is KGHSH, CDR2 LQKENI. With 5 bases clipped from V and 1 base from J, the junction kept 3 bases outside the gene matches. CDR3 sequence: CASSGLAGNTGELFF. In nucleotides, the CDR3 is TGTGCCAGCTCAGGACTAGCCGGGAACACCGGGGAGCTGTTTTTT. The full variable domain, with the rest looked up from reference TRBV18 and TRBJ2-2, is NAGVMQNPRHLVRRRGQEARLRCSPMKGHSHVYWYRQLPEEGLKFMVYLQKENIIDESGMPKERFSAEFPKEGPSILRIQQVVRGDSAAYFCASSGLAGNTGELFFGEGSRLTVL.

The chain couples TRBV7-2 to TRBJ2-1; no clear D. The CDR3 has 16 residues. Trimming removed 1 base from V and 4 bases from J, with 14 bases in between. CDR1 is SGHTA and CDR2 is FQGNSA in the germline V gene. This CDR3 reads CASSLGPSVPYNEQFF. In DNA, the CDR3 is TGTGCCAGCAGCTTAGGTCCGAGTGTTCCTTACAATGAGCAGTTCTTC.

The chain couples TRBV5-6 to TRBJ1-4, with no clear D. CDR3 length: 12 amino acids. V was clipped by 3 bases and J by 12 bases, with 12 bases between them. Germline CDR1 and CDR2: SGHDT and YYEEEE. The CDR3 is CASSSGRRELFF. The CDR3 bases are TGTGCCAGCAGCTCGGGGAGGCGAGAACTGTTTTTT.

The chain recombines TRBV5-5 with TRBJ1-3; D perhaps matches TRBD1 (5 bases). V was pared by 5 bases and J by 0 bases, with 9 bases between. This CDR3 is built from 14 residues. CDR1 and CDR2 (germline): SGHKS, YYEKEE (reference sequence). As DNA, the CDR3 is TGTGCCAGCAGTCAGCAGGGCTCTGGAAACACCATATATTTT. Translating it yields CASSQQGSGNTIYF.

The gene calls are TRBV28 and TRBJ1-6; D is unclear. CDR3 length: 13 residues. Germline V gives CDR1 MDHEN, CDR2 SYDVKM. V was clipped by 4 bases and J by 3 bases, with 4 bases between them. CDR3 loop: CASSSNYNSPLHF. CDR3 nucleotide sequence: TGTGCCAGCAGTTCAAACTATAATTCACCCCTCCACTTT.

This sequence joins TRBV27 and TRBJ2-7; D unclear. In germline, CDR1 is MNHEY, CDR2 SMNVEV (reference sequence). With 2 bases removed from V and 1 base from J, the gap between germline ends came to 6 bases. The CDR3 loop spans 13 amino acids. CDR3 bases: TGTGCCAGCAGTTTACGGTATTCCTACGAGCAGTACTTC. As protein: CASSLRYSYEQYF.

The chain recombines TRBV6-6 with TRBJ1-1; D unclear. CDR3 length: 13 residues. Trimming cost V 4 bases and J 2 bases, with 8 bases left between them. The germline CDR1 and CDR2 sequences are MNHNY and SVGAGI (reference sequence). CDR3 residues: CASSWLQNTEAFF. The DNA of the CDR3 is TGTGCCAGCAGTTGGCTGCAAAACACTGAAGCTTTCTTT.

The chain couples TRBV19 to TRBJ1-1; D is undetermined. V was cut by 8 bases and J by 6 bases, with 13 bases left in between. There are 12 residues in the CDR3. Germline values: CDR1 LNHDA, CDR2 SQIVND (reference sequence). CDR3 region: CASSRLAAEAFF. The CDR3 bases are TGTGCCAGTTCCCGTTTGGCCGCTGAAGCTTTCTTT.

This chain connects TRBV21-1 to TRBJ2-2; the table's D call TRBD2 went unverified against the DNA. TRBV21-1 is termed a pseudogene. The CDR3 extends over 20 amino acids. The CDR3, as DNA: TGTGCCAGCAGCAAAGCCGATAGGGCTAGCGGGGATAATTTGACCGGGGAGCTGTTTTTT. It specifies CASSKADRASGDNLTGELFF.

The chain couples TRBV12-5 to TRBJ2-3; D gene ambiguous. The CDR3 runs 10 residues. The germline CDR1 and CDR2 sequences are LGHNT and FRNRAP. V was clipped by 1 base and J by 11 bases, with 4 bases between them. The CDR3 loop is CASGLGQQYF. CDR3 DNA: TGTGCTAGTGGTTTGGGGCAGCAGTATTTT.

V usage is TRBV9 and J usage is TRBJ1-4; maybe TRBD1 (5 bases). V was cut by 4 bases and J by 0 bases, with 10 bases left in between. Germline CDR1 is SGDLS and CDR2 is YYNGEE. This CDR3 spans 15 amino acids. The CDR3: CASSLQDATNEKLFF. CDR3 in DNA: TGTGCCAGCAGCTTACAGGATGCAACTAATGAAAAACTGTTTTTT. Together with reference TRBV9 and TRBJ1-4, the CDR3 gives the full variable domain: DSGVTQTPKHLITATGQRVTLRCSPRSGDLSVYWYQQSLDQGLQFLIQYYNGEERAKGNILERFSAQQFPDLHSELNLSSLELGDSALYFCASSLQDATNEKLFFGSGTQLSVL.

The CDR3 is CASSVIDTSSGNTIYF. DNA of the CDR3: TGTGCCAGCAGTGTAATTGACACGAGCTCTGGAAACACCATATATTTT. J is TRBJ1-3 and V is TRBV2; no firm D call. V was pared by 4 bases and J by 0 bases, with 13 bases between. The CDR3 spans 16 residues. The V gene's germline CDR1 is SNHLY and CDR2 FYNNEI.

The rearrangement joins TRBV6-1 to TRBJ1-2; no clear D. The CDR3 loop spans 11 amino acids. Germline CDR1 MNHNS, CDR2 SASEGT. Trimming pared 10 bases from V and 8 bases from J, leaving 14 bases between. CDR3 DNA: TGTGCCACGAAAGAGACTGGGGGCTACACCTTC. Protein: CATKETGGYTF.

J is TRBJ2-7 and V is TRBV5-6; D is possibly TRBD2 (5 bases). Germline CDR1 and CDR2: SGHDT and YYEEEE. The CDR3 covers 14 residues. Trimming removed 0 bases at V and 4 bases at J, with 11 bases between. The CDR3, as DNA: TGTGCCAGCAGCTTGGTAGCGCGGAGGTACGAGCAGTACTTC. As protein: CASSLVARRYEQYF.

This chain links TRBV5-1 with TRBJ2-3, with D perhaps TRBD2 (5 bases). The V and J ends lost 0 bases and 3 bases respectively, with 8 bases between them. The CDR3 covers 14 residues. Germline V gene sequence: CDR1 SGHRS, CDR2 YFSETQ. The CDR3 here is CASSLATGTDTQYF. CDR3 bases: TGCGCCAGCAGCTTGGCCACGGGGACAGATACGCAGTATTTT.

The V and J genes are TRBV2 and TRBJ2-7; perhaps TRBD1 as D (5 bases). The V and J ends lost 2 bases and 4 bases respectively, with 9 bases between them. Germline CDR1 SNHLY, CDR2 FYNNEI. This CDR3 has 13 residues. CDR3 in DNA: TGTGCCAGCAGTGAAACACAGGCTTACGAGCAGTACTTC. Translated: CASSETQAYEQYF.

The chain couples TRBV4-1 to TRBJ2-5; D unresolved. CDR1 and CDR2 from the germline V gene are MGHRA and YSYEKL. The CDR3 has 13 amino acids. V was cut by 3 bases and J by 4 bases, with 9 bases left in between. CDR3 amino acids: CASSQTGPETQYF. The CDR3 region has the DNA TGCGCCAGCAGCCAGACTGGTCCAGAGACCCAGTACTTC.

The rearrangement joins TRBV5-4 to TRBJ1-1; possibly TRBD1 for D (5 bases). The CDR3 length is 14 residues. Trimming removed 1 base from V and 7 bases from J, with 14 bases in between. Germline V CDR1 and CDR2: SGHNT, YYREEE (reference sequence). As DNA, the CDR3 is TGTGCCAGCAGCTTGCGGGGGGGTATAAATGAAGCTTTCTTT. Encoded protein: CASSLRGGINEAFF.

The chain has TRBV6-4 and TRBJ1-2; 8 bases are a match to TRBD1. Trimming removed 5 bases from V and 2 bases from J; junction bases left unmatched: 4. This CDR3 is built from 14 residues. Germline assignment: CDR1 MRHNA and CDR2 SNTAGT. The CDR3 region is CASSPGQGNYGYTF. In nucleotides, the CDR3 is TGTGCCAGCAGTCCTGGACAGGGCAACTATGGCTACACCTTC.